One sample yielded the 27 T cell receptor beta chains listed below, sequenced in a study of early T cells in non-severe SARS-CoV-2 infection. TCRdb redid the calling of the 5' RACE reads with MiXCR, one entry per CDR3 protein. The sample has under 85,000 distinct CDR3 sequences; approximately 14% are singletons. The sample here was whole blood, taken at baseline. The source is an adult who was a healthcare worker with PCR-confirmed SARS-CoV-2 infection or an uninfected control (not recorded which).

This clonotype was observed a handful of times. The chain is built from TRBV29-1 and TRBJ2-4, with 9 bases matching TRBD1. The germline CDR1 and CDR2 sequences are SQVTM and ANQGSEA. Trimming removed 6 bases from V and 11 bases from J; junction bases left unmatched: 5. This CDR3 has 11 amino acids. The CDR3 region is CSVGQGILQYF. The CDR3 DNA reads TGCAGCGTCGGACAGGGGATCCTTCAGTACTTC.

This clonotype turned up a few times. The rearrangement joins TRBV20-1 to TRBJ1-1; maybe TRBD1 (6 bases). The CDR3 contains 15 residues. V shed 0 bases and J shed 4 bases, with 15 bases lying between them. Germline lookup yields CDR1 DFQATT and CDR2 SNEGSKA (reference sequence). The CDR3 loop reads CSARDHRARGTEAFF. The CDR3 DNA reads as TGCAGTGCTAGAGACCACAGGGCTCGAGGCACTGAAGCTTTCTTT.

This clonotype was found many times. The chain has TRBV7-2 and TRBJ2-5, with D unclear. CDR1 is SGHTA and CDR2 is FQGNSA in the germline V gene. The CDR3 has 13 amino acids. Trimming pared 3 bases from V and 9 bases from J, leaving 14 bases between. CDR3 residues: CASSFTPSKAQYF. The CDR3 nucleotides read TGTGCCAGCAGCTTTACCCCGAGTAAGGCCCAGTACTTC. Complete variable domain (other parts from reference TRBV7-2 and TRBJ2-5): GAGVSQSPSNKVTEKGKDVELRCDPISGHTALYWYRQSLGQGLEFLIYFQGNSAPDKSGLPSDRFSAERTGGSVSTLTIQRTQQEDSAVYLCASSFTPSKAQYFGPGTRLLVL.

Only a few counts were recorded for this clonotype. The chain combines TRBV18 with TRBJ2-7, with 7 positions matching TRBD1. The CDR3 runs to 13 residues. Germline lookup yields CDR1 KGHSH and CDR2 LQKENI. V lost 5 bases to trimming and J lost 2 bases; unmatched junction nucleotides: 3. CDR3 protein: CASSSGTAYEQYF. The CDR3 nucleotides are TGTGCCAGCTCATCCGGGACAGCCTACGAGCAGTACTTC.

This clonotype was counted between two and nine times. The chain is built from TRBV9 and TRBJ2-3; D assignment may be TRBD1 or TRBD2 (5 bases each). With 2 bases removed from V and 5 bases from J, the gap between germline ends came to 9 bases. Germline V gives CDR1 SGDLS, CDR2 YYNGEE. CDR3 length: 13 residues. CDR3 loop: CASSVGDIDTQYF. The DNA for the CDR3 is TGTGCCAGCAGCGTGGGGGATATAGATACGCAGTATTTT.

The V call is TRBV18, the J call TRBJ2-3, with 7 bases lining up with TRBD1. The CDR3 contains 14 residues. The germline V gene encodes CDR1 KGHSH and CDR2 LQKENI. Germline trimming cut 4 bases from V and 6 bases from J; bases unmatched to any gene: 7. CDR3 loop: CASSLAQGSDTQYF. The CDR3 nucleotides are TGTGCCAGCTCACTTGCACAGGGGAGTGATACGCAGTATTTT.

The chain recombines TRBV2 with TRBJ2-1; D remains unclear. The germline gives CDR1 SNHLY, CDR2 FYNNEI. The V end lost 7 bases, the J end lost 9 bases, and 16 bases lay between the germline ends. This CDR3 region has 13 residues. CDR3 in amino acids: CASTLVHLSEQFF. For the CDR3, the DNA is TGTGCCAGCACGCTTGTCCACCTTAGTGAGCAGTTCTTC.

In its sample, this clonotype was seen a few times. The chain joins TRBV6-6 to TRBJ1-3; D unresolved. Trimming took off 2 bases at V and 0 bases at J, with 11 bases between the two ends. Germline assignment: CDR1 MNHNY and CDR2 SVGAGI (reference sequence). The CDR3 is 16 amino acids. CDR3 sequence (DNA): TGTGCCAGCAGTTACGGTCGAGCGAGCTCTGGAAACACCATATATTTT. Amino acids: CASSYGRASSGNTIYF.

This clonotype was seen a few times. This rearrangement joins TRBV28 to TRBJ2-3; D could derive from TRBD1 or TRBD2 (5 bases each). CDR1 is MDHEN and CDR2 is SYDVKM in the germline V gene. V gave up 4 bases and J gave up 2 bases, with 13 bases separating them. The CDR3 loop spans 15 amino acids. The CDR3 is CASSWDHLSTDTQYF. In DNA form, the CDR3 reads TGTGCCAGCAGTTGGGACCACCTGTCCACAGATACGCAGTATTTT. Based on the CDR3 plus reference TRBV28 and TRBJ2-3, the full variable domain is DVKVTQSSRYLVKRTGEKVFLECVQDMDHENMFWYRQDPGLGLRLIYFSYDVKMKEKGDIPEGYSVSREKKERFSLILESASTNQTSMYLCASSWDHLSTDTQYFGPGTRLTVL.

The V and J genes are TRBV5-1 and TRBJ2-5; TRBD2 matches at 7 bases. The CDR3 loop spans 15 amino acids. Germline lookup yields CDR1 SGHRS and CDR2 YFSETQ. V lost 0 bases and J lost 5; bases outside the gene matches: 7. CDR3 protein: CASSLDTGGGETQYF. CDR3 in DNA: TGCGCCAGCAGCTTGGACACGGGAGGAGGGGAGACCCAGTACTTC.

This clonotype occurred many times. The V gene is TRBV10-3, the J gene TRBJ1-2; D possibly corresponds to TRBD1 (5 bases). The CDR3 is made up of 13 amino acids. Germline V gene data show CDR1 as ENHRY and CDR2 as SYGVKD. The germline V and J ends were trimmed by 7 bases and 4 bases, with 13 bases remaining between them. The chain's CDR3 is CAITPGTAYGYTF. The CDR3 coding sequence is TGTGCCATCACCCCAGGGACGGCCTATGGCTACACCTTC.

This clonotype has a count of ten or more. The CDR3 nucleotides read TGTGCCAGCAGCTTAGTAAAGGGCGCTGAAGCTTTCTTT. Its protein product is CASSLVKGAEAFF. This chain joins TRBV7-2 and TRBJ1-1; no firm D call. The CDR3 spans 13 residues. Germline V CDR1 and CDR2: SGHTA, FQGNSA. The V end lost 1 base, the J end lost 6 bases, and 9 bases lay between the germline ends.

This chain links TRBV20-1 with TRBJ2-1; maybe TRBD2 (5 bases). Germline V gives CDR1 DFQATT, CDR2 SNEGSKA (reference sequence). V was cut by 5 bases and J by 4 bases, with 12 bases left in between. This CDR3 contains 13 residues. CDR3 loop: CSAGSSTYNEQFF. The CDR3 nucleotides are TGCAGTGCTGGGAGTTCCACTTACAATGAGCAGTTCTTC.

The chain recombines TRBV11-2 with TRBJ2-1; D is uncertain. The CDR3 totals 12 residues. Germline CDR1 reads SGHAT; CDR2 reads FQNNGV. The germline V and J ends were trimmed by 5 bases and 8 bases, with 10 bases remaining between them. This CDR3 reads CASSPQDYEQFF. CDR3 sequence (DNA): TGTGCCAGCAGCCCGCAGGATTATGAGCAGTTCTTC.

This clonotype was detected ten times or more. This chain connects TRBV7-8 to TRBJ2-3, with D perhaps assigned TRBD1 or TRBD2 (6 bases each). CDR1 SGHVS and CDR2 FQNEAQ come from the germline V gene. With 4 bases removed from V and 0 bases from J, the gap between germline ends came to 11 bases. This CDR3 comprises 15 residues. The chain's CDR3 is CASSSWGASTDTQYF. The CDR3 DNA reads as TGTGCCAGCAGCTCGTGGGGGGCTAGCACAGATACGCAGTATTTT.

This clonotype was counted a few times. Here the CDR3 DNA reads TGCAGTGCTCCAGGGAGGGCTAGGGGGTTCTACAATGAGCAGTTCTTC. Translated, it gives CSAPGRARGFYNEQFF. V and J are TRBV20-1 and TRBJ2-1, with D tentatively TRBD2 (7 bases). The germline V gene has CDR1 DFQATT and CDR2 SNEGSKA (reference sequence). The CDR3 covers 16 residues. Trimming left V 5 bases short and J 3 bases short, with 20 bases between.

This clonotype was seen more than once but under ten times. V and J are TRBV28 and TRBJ2-7; the D gene is possibly TRBD1 (5 bases). V gave up 6 bases and J gave up 1 base, with 22 bases separating them. Germline lookup yields CDR1 MDHEN and CDR2 SYDVKM. This CDR3 spans 17 amino acids. CDR3 DNA sequence: TGTGCCAGCAGAGTTCCAGTTGTTAGGAAGGGGTCCTACGAGCAGTACTTC. As protein: CASRVPVVRKGSYEQYF.

The chain carries TRBV12-3 or TRBV12-4 and TRBJ2-1; either TRBD1 or TRBD2 may supply D (5 bases each). Trimming left V 3 bases short and J 7 bases short, with 13 bases between. The CDR3 spans 14 residues. CDR3 nucleotide sequence: TGTGCCAGCAGTTTGAGGGGAGTAAGGAATGAGCAGTTCTTC. Protein: CASSLRGVRNEQFF.

The chain has TRBV2 and TRBJ2-7; no definite D call. The germline CDR1 and CDR2 sequences are SNHLY and FYNNEI. Trimming left V 6 bases short and J 2 bases short, with 8 bases between. The CDR3 loop spans 12 amino acids. The CDR3 region is CASRGIPYEQYF. The CDR3 DNA is TGTGCCAGCAGGGGGATCCCCTACGAGCAGTACTTC.

This clonotype has just a few counts. The V call is TRBV20-1, the J call TRBJ2-7; D is undetermined. CDR3 length: 14 amino acids. The V end was cut by 2 bases, the J end by 0 bases, with 11 bases between. The germline V gene encodes CDR1 DFQATT and CDR2 SNEGSKA (reference sequence). CDR3 bases: TGCAGTGCTAGAAAGGTCGCCGGCTCCTACGAGCAGTACTTC. The encoded protein is CSARKVAGSYEQYF.

The chain uses TRBV24-1 and TRBJ2-2; 13 bases align to TRBD2. V lost 3 bases, J lost 7 bases, and 7 bases stayed unmatched. The CDR3 contains 17 residues. CDR1 and CDR2 (germline): KGHDR, SFDVKD. This CDR3 is CATSDLTSGRLDGELFF. The DNA of the CDR3 is TGTGCCACCAGTGATCTGACTAGCGGGAGGTTGGACGGGGAGCTGTTTTTT.

CDR3 nucleotide sequence: TGCGCCAGCAGCGATTCAGAAGATTCACCCCTCCACTTT. Translation: CASSDSEDSPLHF. The chain employs TRBV5-1 and TRBJ1-6; no clear D. CDR3 length: 13 residues. Germline V gene sequence: CDR1 SGHRS, CDR2 YFSETQ. Trimming shortened V by 4 bases and J by 8 bases, and 10 bases separated the two germline ends.

The rearrangement joins TRBV5-5 to TRBJ2-7; 8 bases match TRBD2. Germline V gene data show CDR1 as SGHKS and CDR2 as YYEKEE (reference sequence). Trimming removed 2 bases from V and 6 bases from J; junction bases left unmatched: 7. The CDR3 is made up of 14 amino acids. This CDR3 reads CASSFTAGGVEQYF. CDR3 DNA sequence: TGTGCCAGCAGCTTTACGGCGGGAGGTGTCGAGCAGTACTTC.

The chain couples TRBV20-1 to TRBJ1-1; 9 nucleotides match TRBD1. V lost 5 bases, J lost 2 bases, and 15 bases stayed unmatched. The germline V gene has CDR1 DFQATT and CDR2 SNEGSKA (reference sequence). The CDR3 is 17 amino acids. The CDR3 loop reads CSASGTGSRGGNTEAFF. CDR3 DNA sequence: TGCAGTGCTTCCGGGACAGGGAGCCGGGGGGGTAACACTGAAGCTTTCTTT.

DNA of the CDR3: TGTGCCAGCAGTGAATCAGTCTTTCGTCGGTACAATGAGCAGTTCTTC. Translating gives CASSESVFRRYNEQFF. The V gene is TRBV2, the J gene TRBJ2-1; D call uncertain. CDR3 size: 16 residues. V lost 2 bases and J lost 4, with 15 bases in between. CDR1 and CDR2 (germline): SNHLY, FYNNEI.

The rearrangement joins TRBV11-2 to TRBJ1-1; 12 bases agree with TRBD1. Germline assignment: CDR1 SGHAT and CDR2 FQNNGV. CDR3 length: 18 amino acids. With V trimmed by 4 bases and J by 5 bases, 14 bases remained unmatched. In DNA, the CDR3 is TGTGCCAGCAGCTCCCCCGGGGGACAGGGGGCGCGAGTAACTGAAGCTTTCTTT. Amino acids: CASSSPGGQGARVTEAFF.

The chain is built from TRBV20-1 and TRBJ2-3, with 12 bases fitting TRBD2. The CDR3 length is 15 residues. Germline CDR1 and CDR2: DFQATT and SNEGSKA (reference sequence). The ends lost 5 bases at V and 2 bases at J; junction bases unmatched: 5. The CDR3 here is CSAPWTSGVTDTQYF. In DNA form, the CDR3 reads TGCAGTGCTCCCTGGACTAGCGGGGTCACAGATACGCAGTATTTT.